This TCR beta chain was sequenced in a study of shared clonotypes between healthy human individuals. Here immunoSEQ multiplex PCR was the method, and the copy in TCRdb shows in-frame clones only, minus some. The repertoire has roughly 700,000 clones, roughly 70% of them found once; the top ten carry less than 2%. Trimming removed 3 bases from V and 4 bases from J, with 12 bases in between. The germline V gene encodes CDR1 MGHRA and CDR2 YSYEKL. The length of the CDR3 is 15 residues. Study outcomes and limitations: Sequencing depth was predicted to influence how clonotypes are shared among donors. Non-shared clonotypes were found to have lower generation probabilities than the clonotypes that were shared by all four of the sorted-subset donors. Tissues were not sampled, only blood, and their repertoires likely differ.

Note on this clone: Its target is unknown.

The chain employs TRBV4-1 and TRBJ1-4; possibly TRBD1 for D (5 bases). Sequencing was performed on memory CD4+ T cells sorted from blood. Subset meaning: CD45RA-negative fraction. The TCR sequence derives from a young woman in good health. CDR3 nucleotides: TGCGCCAGCAGCCACGGAGACAGAGATAATGAAAAACTGTTTTTT. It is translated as CASSHGDRDNEKLFF.